This T cell receptor beta chain was captured by sequencing in a study of CD8 T cells in ankylosing spondylitis (dated by TCRdb to 2016 to 2017). About the full investigation: The study profiled T cell receptor beta repertoires in healthy donors and ankylosing spondylitis patients to find disease-linked TCR variants. The full study cohort was made up of about 25 ankylosing spondylitis patients and about a hundred healthy donors. Peripheral blood was sampled, and synovial fluid was additionally collected from ankylosing spondylitis patients.

TCRdb names Illumina HiSeq 2500 as the instrument used. TCR beta libraries were prepared by quantitative 5'-RACE with molecular barcodes. The paper's processing steps were these. A new computational method, built on a probabilistic model of VDJ rearrangement, was used to identify disease-linked TCR variants. The public reads were reanalyzed by TCRdb: fastp trimming at Q25, MiXCR alignment, in-frame beta chains only. Each entry merges the rows of one CDR3 protein and shows their most common DNA and genes. These V and J calls rely on TCRdb rather than the paper's analysis. The sample table contains fewer than 200,000 distinct CDR3 sequences; only one count was recorded for approximately 9.9% of them. The ten largest account for roughly 15% of the sample. Concerning this clonotype: The target of this receptor is not known. No base qualities exist here, and no much larger clone lies one base off it.

What the authors observed across the whole study: Some TCR beta motif variants had previously been reported in synovial fluid and blood of reactive arthritis patients, which suggested common disease-initiation mechanisms. Blood from ankylosing spondylitis patients appeared to be characterized by a TCR beta motif composed of under 10 highly homologous amino acid variants. The disease-linked clones had a CD8+ phenotype and were found at relatively low frequencies in peripheral blood. Significant enrichment of the disease-linked clones was reported in matched synovial fluid samples from ankylosing spondylitis patients.

The V end gives up 4 bases and the J end 2 bases, leaving 4 bases in the junction not matched to a gene. The CDR3 runs 14 residues from the cysteine to the phenylalanine. Just the 42-base CDR3 DNA is kept, in frame starting at base 1. The germline V gene provides CDR1 SQVTM and CDR2 ANQGSEA. The source is a female donor with ankylosing spondylitis or in good health (not recorded which). Sequenced sample: blood, either unsorted or a sorted T cell fraction (not recorded which). Rearrangement joined TRBV29-1 to TRBJ2-7; 11 nucleotides in the junction match TRBD1. The DNA is TGCAGCGTTGTTCCGGGACAGGGGGCCTACGAGCAGTACTTC. Translated, this gives CSVVPGQGAYEQYF.